This TCR beta chain was sequenced during a study of T-cell reconstitution after alpha-beta-depleted transplantation in children. The germline CDR1 and CDR2 sequences are SGHVS and FNYEAQ. This CDR3 comprises 15 residues. V lost 5 bases and J lost 2, with 16 bases in between. The TCRbeta library incorporated unique molecular identifiers. TCRdb called the PCR reads again in MiXCR, with one record for every CDR3 protein. The data contain a few hundred thousand distinct CDR3 sequences, around 9.9% of them seen just once; the ten biggest clones take up approximately 5%. The chain uses TRBV7-6 and TRBJ2-7, with a weak D call TRBD1 (6 bases). The sequences come from PBMCs from the stem cell graft donor, collected from the stem cell graft. This clonotype was obtained from a human donor who donated a stem cell graft to a child with acute myeloid leukemia. CDR3 residues: CASSPGQRAPYEQYF. In DNA, the CDR3 is TGTGCCAGCAGCCCCGGACAGCGAGCACCCTACGAGCAGTACTTC. The entire variable domain, with the rest obtained from reference TRBV7-6 and TRBJ2-7, is as follows: GAGVSQSPRYKVTKRGQDVALRCDPISGHVSLYWYRQALGQGPEFLTYFNYEAQQDKSGLPNDRFSAERPEGSISTLTIQRTEQRDSAMYRCASSPGQRAPYEQYFGPGTRLTVT.